The clone carrying this TCR beta chain was counted a few times. Library preparation (for TCRbeta) was performed with unique molecular identifiers. Each CDR3 protein is one row after TCRdb ran MiXCR on the PCR reads. This sample has hundreds of thousands of distinct CDR3 sequences, with around 9.5% found just once. This sample stems from a study of T-cell reconstitution after alpha-beta-depleted transplantation in children. Material: PBMCs from the stem cell graft donor, obtained from the stem cell graft. The source of this sequence is a human donor who donated a stem cell graft to a child with acute lymphoblastic leukemia.

CDR3 protein: CASSLDPRQGTGETQYF. CDR3 in DNA: TGTGCCAGCAGCTTAGATCCTAGGCAGGGTACGGGAGAGACCCAGTACTTC. The chain joins TRBV11-2 to TRBJ2-5; maybe TRBD1 (5 bases). This CDR3 has 17 residues. The germline V gene encodes CDR1 SGHAT and CDR2 FQNNGV. With 0 bases removed from V and 4 bases from J, the gap between germline ends came to 18 bases.